The clone carrying this TCR beta chain has just one count. Its target is unknown. Only in-frame clones appear in the TCRdb table, and some are missing; sequencing was by immunoSEQ multiplex PCR. The sample contains roughly 98,000 clones, roughly 87% of which appear only once. This entry is derived from a study of cytomegalovirus exposure and HLA in healthy donors. Study-level information: The roughly 130 validation repertoires, a later analysis reported, used the same platform as the approximately 670 repertoires from the first cohort.

General study results and limits: Most TCR sequences proved rare, with some public TCRs found in many donors. There were 150 to 200 TCR beta chains listed as cytomegalovirus-associated.

Germline V CDR1 and CDR2: SGHAT, FQDESV (reference sequence). The ends were cut back, 1 base at V and 4 bases at J, with 16 bases in the middle. The CDR3 consists of 17 residues. The specimen was PBMCs. The receptor comes from a young woman in good health and CMV-seronegative. The chain carries TRBV11-1 and TRBJ2-2; TRBD1 is a possible D gene (6 bases). DNA for the CDR3: TGTGCCAGCAGCTTAGTAGCCCCAGGGGTGGGCACCGGGGAGCTGTTTTTT. Its translation is CASSLVAPGVGTGELFF.